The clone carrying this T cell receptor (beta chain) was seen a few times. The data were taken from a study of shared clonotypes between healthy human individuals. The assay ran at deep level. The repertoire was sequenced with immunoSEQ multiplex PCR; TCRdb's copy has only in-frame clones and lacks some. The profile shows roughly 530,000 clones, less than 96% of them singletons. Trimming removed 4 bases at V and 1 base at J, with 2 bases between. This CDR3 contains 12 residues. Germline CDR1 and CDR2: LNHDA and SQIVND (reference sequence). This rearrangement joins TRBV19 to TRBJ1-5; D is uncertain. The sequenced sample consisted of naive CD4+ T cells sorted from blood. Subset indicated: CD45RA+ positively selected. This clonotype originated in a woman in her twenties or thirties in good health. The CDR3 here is CASSRSNQPQHF. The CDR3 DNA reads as TGTGCCAGTAGTAGGAGCAATCAGCCCCAGCATTTT.